This T cell receptor beta chain derives from a study of blood T cell repertoires in COVID-19. Study-wide background: Sites across the United States, Italy and Spain contributed samples from acute and convalescent COVID-19. PBMCs, B-cell-depleted T cells, or T cells provided the cDNA or gDNA that made up the material.

The CDR3 length is 13 residues. In germline, CDR1 is MNHNY, CDR2 SVGAGI (reference sequence). V was clipped by 2 bases and J by 8 bases, with 12 bases between them. Original analysis: Amplification from reference gene primers served as the basis for estimated nucleated cell counts. The table came from immunoSEQ multiplex PCR; TCRdb's copy has only in-frame clones and leaves some out. The V and J calls and clone size are taken from that table; D and trimming were inferred from the DNA. Of some 55,000 clones in the sample, 85% to 95% were seen once. This chain connects TRBV6-6 to TRBJ1-2; D unclear. The sample comprised peripheral blood. The sequence was obtained from a human donor in a cohort sampled during active COVID-19. CDR3 amino acids: CASSYGADEGYTF. CDR3 nucleotide sequence: TGTGCCAGCAGTTACGGCGCGGATGAGGGCTACACCTTC.